This TCR beta chain was identified in a study of response to subunit inactivated influenza vaccine (dated by TCRdb to 2016 to 2019). Concerning the study at large: Deep quantitative profiling of the T cell receptor repertoire was used in the study to follow responses to a trivalent subunit inactivated influenza vaccine.

What the authors observed across the whole study: The authors proposed that each seasonal influenza vaccination may bring in only a limited number of new T cells.

Inclusive of the bounding cysteine and phenylalanine, the CDR3 is 14 residues long. The CDR3 DNA has 42 bases and is translated from base 1. CDR1 SGHRS and CDR2 YFSETQ were looked up in the germline V gene. V loses 4 bases, J loses 1 base, and the germline ends lie 12 bases apart. The library was prepared using RT-PCR. Instrument on record: Illumina HiSeq 2500. The public reads were reanalyzed by TCRdb: fastp trimming at Q25, MiXCR alignment, in-frame beta chains only. Every CDR3 protein is listed once, alongside the most common genes and DNA of its rows. Present in this sample are more than 450,000 distinct CDR3 sequences, 10% to 12% of which were seen just once. The ten biggest clones cover 11% of the sample. This clonotype was observed at least ten times. Its antigen is not yet known. Base qualities are missing; no much larger clone stands one base away. The same sample was also studied in work on T cells expressing NK-cell markers. That second publication adds: 5'RACE template switching, by which a universal primer site and unique molecular identifiers were added, was used to make TCR beta cDNA libraries. In sorted CD3+CD56+NKG2C+, CD3+CD56+NKG2C- and CD3+CD56-NKG2C+ T-cell subsets from eight donors, TCR beta-chain repertoires were profiled. Among the eight sequenced donors, only one was HCMV-seronegative, while the other seven were HCMV-seropositive. To restrict sorting to alphabetaTCR-expressing T cells, an anti-gammadeltaTCR antibody was added in several experiments. In roughly six donors, the dominant CD3+CD56+NKG2C+ clonotypes ranked among the top 10 CD8+ clonotypes, making up about 1.0-8% of CD8+ T cells. Those dominant clonotypes were again the most abundant among CD3+CD56-NKG2C+ cells in four donors, at about 28.3-65%. Whether the expanded NKG2C-expressing T cell clones were specific for HCMV antigens remained unclear. The study sequenced eight donors, all healthy volunteers chosen at random: three men and five women. To determine HCMV serostatus, a commercial ELISA kit was used to detect HCMV-specific IgG in serum. Peripheral blood mononuclear cells were isolated from blood by Ficoll density gradient centrifugation. For a handful of donors, bulk peripheral blood T-cell repertoires were also sequenced from unsorted PBMC. cDNA synthesis was primed from the TCR beta constant segment, followed by two successive PCR amplification steps. Libraries were sequenced as 2 x 150 bp reads on Illumina HiSeq 2000/2500, MiSeq or NextSeq. MIGEC was used to demultiplex reads and group reads by UMI, and MiTCR was used to assemble and quantify clonotypes. To exclude erroneous sequences, only TCR cDNA sequences supported by at least two reads were retained. The tcR package was used for downstream repertoire analysis, and clonotypes were matched across fractions by CDR3 nucleotide sequence plus V segment. VDJmatch was used to annotate antigen specificity against VDJdb, with one amino acid substitution in CDR3 allowed.

The material was PBMCs from blood, obtained on the day of vaccination. Here the chain combines TRBV5-1 and TRBJ2-7; the D call is tentative, TRBD1 or TRBD2, as each matches 5 bases. The TCR was taken from a man in his fifties who received an inactivated influenza vaccine. Donor details come from another sample of the same person, matched by shared clones. The DNA sequence reads TGCGCCAGCAGCCCCGGGGACGGATCCTACGAGCAGTACTTC. Its coded protein is CASSPGDGSYEQYF.